The text below deals with one TCR beta chain. Its specificity is unknown. The sample belongs to a study of T cell repertoires in cytomegalovirus infection. The wider study: Shared public TCR beta signatures pointed to both CMV infection and a matching HLA type. General study findings and limits: Dominating the ex vivo response were HLA-C-restricted CMV-specific TCR beta clonotypes.

The CDR3 is 13 residues long. The germline V gene has CDR1 MGHDK and CDR2 SYGVNS. Trimming left V 7 bases short and J 2 bases short, with 8 bases between. From the reads, TCRdb called clonotypes with MiXCR, one entry per CDR3 protein. The sample comprises 300,000 to 450,000 distinct CDR3 sequences, around 18% of which are singletons, and about 10% rests with the top ten. This receptor was taken from a human donor in good health (CMV status not recorded). Some clones in this sample may be carry-over from other donors' samples. The sequenced material came from PBMCs. V usage is TRBV25-1 and J usage is TRBJ2-2; D is undetermined. The CDR3 DNA reads TGTGCCAGCACACTTGAAAACACCGGGGAGCTGTTTTTT. It encodes CASTLENTGELFF.